This T cell receptor (beta chain) is from a study of OX40 agonist ivuxolimab in advanced cancers. Broader study findings: The study found that CD8+ T cells averaged more expanded clones than CD4+. Among the lowest peripheral clonal expansion occurred in 0.1-3.0 mg/kg partial responders.

Details on this clone: Antigen specificity is unknown.

Germline CDR1 SGHTS, CDR2 YDEGEE. The CDR3 runs to 16 residues. V was cut by 0 bases and J by 2 bases, with 14 bases left in between. Assay: immunoSEQ multiplex PCR; the TCRdb copy retains only in-frame clones and omits some. The sample has 40,000 to 60,000 clones; roughly 85% are singletons. The rearrangement uses TRBV5-8 and TRBJ2-5; TRBD2 might be the D (6 bases). Here the sequenced sample was CD4+ or CD8+ T cells sorted from blood, taken in a trial of the OX40 agonist ivuxolimab. The clonotype comes from an adult with an advanced solid tumor such as melanoma, head and neck, liver or kidney cancer. The CDR3 region is CASSLEPGTLQETQYF. Written as DNA, the CDR3 is TGTGCCAGCAGCTTGGAGCCCGGGACTTTGCAAGAGACCCAGTACTTC. The full variable domain, with the rest looked up from reference TRBV5-8 and TRBJ2-5, is EAGVTQSPTHLIKTRGQQATLRCSPISGHTSVYWYQQALGLGLQFLLWYDEGEERNRGNFPPRFSGRQFPNYSSELNVNALELEDSALYLCASSLEPGTLQETQYFGPGTRLLVL.